This passage covers 30 T cell receptor beta chains from one sample sequenced in a study of PD-1 blockade in classical Hodgkin lymphoma. Sequenced by immunoSEQ multiplex PCR; TCRdb stores in-frame clones only, minus some. Among roughly 70,000 clones listed, 71% were seen once. There was relapse after autologous stem cell transplantation in every patient, and there was variation in brentuximab vedotin exposure. The sample in question was peripheral blood mononuclear cells (PBMCs), obtained before the second cycle of nivolumab. All receptors come from a human donor with classical Hodgkin lymphoma.

The chain employs TRBV19 and TRBJ2-3; TRBD1 matches at 11 bases. Trimming cost V 5 bases and J 4 bases; bases outside gene matches: 8. Germline V CDR1 and CDR2: LNHDA, SQIVND (reference sequence). This CDR3 comprises 16 residues. CDR3 sequence reads: CASSLRTGGGADTQYF. The CDR3 bases are TGTGCCAGTAGTCTTAGGACAGGGGGCGGTGCAGATACGCAGTATTTT.

The genes are TRBV6-5 and TRBJ1-3; D remains ambiguous. Per germline, CDR1 MNHEY and CDR2 SVGAGI. The CDR3 totals 15 residues. V dropped 2 bases and J dropped 0 bases, with 8 bases sitting between them. In DNA, the CDR3 is TGTGCCAGCAGTTACACAAGGGACTCTGGAAACACCATATATTTT. This encodes CASSYTRDSGNTIYF.

V usage is TRBV6-1 and J usage is TRBJ2-7; D tentatively fits TRBD1 or TRBD2 (5 bases each). The CDR3 totals 14 residues. The V gene lost 8 bases and the J gene lost 0 bases, with 14 bases spanning the gap. CDR1 MNHNS and CDR2 SASEGT come from the germline V gene. The CDR3 is CASGRGALSYEQYF. The CDR3 DNA reads as TGTGCCAGCGGCCGAGGGGCACTCTCCTACGAGCAGTACTTC.

This sequence joins TRBV30 and TRBJ1-3; 12 bases are shared with TRBD1. Germline assignment: CDR1 GTSNPN and CDR2 SVGIG (reference sequence). With 2 bases clipped from V and 0 bases from J, the junction kept 11 bases outside the gene matches. The CDR3 consists of 19 residues. The CDR3 reads CAWSRGQGATLFSGNTIYF. CDR3 DNA sequence: TGTGCCTGGAGTCGGGGACAGGGGGCGACCCTATTCTCTGGAAACACCATATATTTT.

The chain carries TRBV7-2 and TRBJ1-2, with D unclear. The V gene's germline CDR1 is SGHTA and CDR2 FQGNSA. Trimming took 5 bases from V and 2 from J, leaving 15 bases between them. There are 15 residues in the CDR3. CDR3 bases: TGTGCCAGCAGCGAAGCCTTGGGAGGCAACTATGGCTACACCTTC. This gives the protein CASSEALGGNYGYTF.

V and J are TRBV5-6 and TRBJ2-1; D not certain. This CDR3 spans 11 amino acids. V shed 0 bases and J shed 9 bases, with 4 bases lying between them. CDR1 is SGHDT and CDR2 is YYEEEE in the germline V gene. The CDR3 region has the DNA TGTGCCAGCAGCTTGGAGGTTGAGCAGTTCTTC. This sequence encodes CASSLEVEQFF.

This sequence joins TRBV7-7 and TRBJ1-2; D is unclear. V dropped 4 bases and J dropped 2 bases, with 5 bases sitting between them. Germline V gene lookup returns CDR1 SSHAT and CDR2 FNYEAQ (reference sequence). The CDR3 is made up of 12 amino acids. The DNA for the CDR3 is TGTGCCAGCAGCTCCGACAACTATGGCTACACCTTC. This sequence encodes CASSSDNYGYTF.

The gene calls are TRBV29-1 and TRBJ1-2; a weak D match, TRBD1 (5 bases). V dropped 1 base and J dropped 4 bases, with 7 bases sitting between them. The CDR3 is 12 residues long. Germline V gene data show CDR1 as SQVTM and CDR2 as ANQGSEA. The CDR3 here is CSVEAGFYGYTF. CDR3 DNA sequence: TGCAGCGTTGAAGCAGGGTTCTATGGCTACACCTTC.

The chain is built from TRBV4-1 and TRBJ1-6; no clear D. There are 15 residues in the CDR3. Trimming pared 1 base from V and 7 bases from J, leaving 11 bases between. CDR1 and CDR2 from the germline V gene are MGHRA and YSYEKL. CDR3 sequence (DNA): TGCGCCAGCAGCCAAGTCCCCGGTTCGAATTCACCCCTCCACTTT. Translating gives CASSQVPGSNSPLHF.

This clone was observed at least ten times. The rearrangement links TRBV9 to TRBJ2-1; 9 positions agree with TRBD2. CDR3 size: 15 residues. Per germline, CDR1 SGDLS and CDR2 YYNGEE. Trimming removed 0 bases from V and 10 bases from J; junction bases left unmatched: 8. The CDR3 nucleotides are TGTGCCAGCAGCGTAGTTAGCGGGGGATGGGGGGAGCAGTTCTTC. Encoded protein: CASSVVSGGWGEQFF. The full variable domain, rest sourced from reference TRBV9 and TRBJ2-1, is DSGVTQTPKHLITATGQRVTLRCSPRSGDLSVYWYQQSLDQGLQFLIQYYNGEERAKGNILERFSAQQFPDLHSELNLSSLELGDSALYFCASSVVSGGWGEQFFGPGTRLTVL.

V is TRBV27 and J is TRBJ2-1; D may be TRBD2 (6 bases). With 7 bases removed from V and 0 bases from J, the gap between germline ends came to 19 bases. This CDR3 region has 17 residues. Per the germline V gene, CDR1 is MNHEY and CDR2 is SMNVEV (reference sequence). CDR3 coding DNA: TGTGCCAGCACCCCCACGGCGGGACGGAGCTCCTACAATGAGCAGTTCTTC. Amino acid sequence: CASTPTAGRSSYNEQFF.

About this clone itself: Other nucleotide sequences from this sample produce the same CDR3. V and J are TRBV27 and TRBJ2-7; D not resolved. In germline, CDR1 is MNHEY, CDR2 SMNVEV (reference sequence). The CDR3 has 9 residues. The V gene lost 8 bases and the J gene lost 3 bases, with 2 bases spanning the gap. The CDR3 DNA reads TGTGCCAGCGGCTACGAGCAGTACTTC. Translated, it gives CASGYEQYF.

This chain links TRBV10-2 with TRBJ1-2; possible D gene TRBD1, 5 bases. CDR1 and CDR2 from the germline V gene are WSHSY and SAAADI. There are 14 residues in the CDR3. V lost 1 base and J 3 bases, leaving 9 bases between the germline ends. The CDR3 DNA follows: TGCGCCAGCAGTGAGTGGGGCAGGGACTATGGCTACACCTTC. This translates into CASSEWGRDYGYTF.

The chain joins TRBV28 to TRBJ1-1; D is ambiguous. V lost 6 bases, J lost 2 bases, and 7 bases lay in between. The CDR3 consists of 12 residues. CDR1 MDHEN and CDR2 SYDVKM come from the germline V gene. The CDR3 is CASSVHNTEAFF. In nucleotides, the CDR3 is TGTGCCAGCAGCGTCCATAACACTGAAGCTTTCTTT.

This sequence joins TRBV6-5 and TRBJ1-1; D unresolved. The CDR3 covers 14 residues. Germline V CDR1 and CDR2: MNHEY, SVGAGI. Deletions cut 4 bases from V and 0 bases from J, with 9 bases between. The CDR3: CASSSTSLNTEAFF. The CDR3 DNA is TGTGCCAGCAGTTCCACCAGCCTGAACACTGAAGCTTTCTTT.

The V and J genes are TRBV6-1 and TRBJ2-1; TRBD2 matches 10 bases. In germline, CDR1 is MNHNS, CDR2 SASEGT. J was trimmed by 8 bases and V by 7 bases; bases with no gene match: 11. This CDR3 spans 15 amino acids. CDR3 residues: CASKEVLSGRYEQFF. CDR3 sequence (DNA): TGTGCCAGCAAGGAGGTTCTTAGCGGGAGGTATGAGCAGTTCTTC.

The chain is built from TRBV7-9 and TRBJ2-3, with 9 bases lining up with TRBD1. Germline loops: CDR1 SEHNR, CDR2 FQNEAQ (reference sequence). The CDR3 sequence is 16 residues long. Trimming at V came to 0 bases and at J to 10 bases, leaving 11 bases not matched to a gene. The CDR3 here is CASSLAQWGQGDAQYF. The CDR3 nucleotides read TGTGCCAGCAGCTTAGCGCAGTGGGGACAGGGCGATGCGCAGTATTTT. The full variable domain, in which reference TRBV7-9 and TRBJ2-3 provide the parts outside the CDR3, is DTGVSQNPRHKITKRGQNVTFRCDPISEHNRLYWYRQTLGQGPEFLTYFQNEAQLEKSRLLSDRFSAERPKGSFSTLEIQRTEQGDSAMYLCASSLAQWGQGDAQYFGPGTRLTVL.

This chain joins TRBV7-9 and TRBJ1-2, with no clear D. The germline CDR1 and CDR2 sequences are SEHNR and FQNEAQ (reference sequence). The CDR3 loop spans 13 amino acids. Trimming cost V 5 bases and J 7 bases, with 14 bases left between them. CDR3: CASSRDLALGYTF. CDR3 in DNA: TGTGCCAGCAGCAGAGACCTTGCCCTTGGCTACACCTTC.

V and J are TRBV5-6 and TRBJ2-3, with D possibly matching TRBD2 (6 bases). V was trimmed by 3 bases and J by 4 bases, leaving 15 bases between them. This CDR3 is 15 amino acids long. Per germline, CDR1 SGHDT and CDR2 YYEEEE. As DNA, the CDR3 is TGTGCCAGCAGCTACGGGACGGGAGTAGCAGATACGCAGTATTTT. Amino acid sequence: CASSYGTGVADTQYF. The whole variable domain, filled in from reference TRBV5-6 and TRBJ2-3, reads DAGVTQSPTHLIKTRGQQVTLRCSPKSGHDTVSWYQQALGQGPQFIFQYYEEEERQRGNFPDRFSGHQFPNYSSELNVNALLLGDSALYLCASSYGTGVADTQYFGPGTRLTVL.

The V and J genes are TRBV4-1 and TRBJ2-5, with 9 bases fitting TRBD2. The junction had 4 bases not matched to a gene; V was cut back by 1 base and J by 7 bases. The CDR3 has 14 amino acids. Germline V gene sequence: CDR1 MGHRA, CDR2 YSYEKL. The CDR3 bases are TGCGCCAGCAGCCAAGTAGCGGGAGCGGTGACCCAGTACTTC. Translating gives CASSQVAGAVTQYF.

J is TRBJ1-2 and V is TRBV28, with D uncertain. CDR1 and CDR2 (germline): MDHEN, SYDVKM. The CDR3 consists of 12 residues. V shed 5 bases and J shed 4 bases, with 8 bases lying between them. The CDR3 DNA is TGTGCCAGCAGTCTCGGAGCCTATGGCTACACCTTC. Protein product: CASSLGAYGYTF.

In its sample, this clone is large (0.1 to 1%). V is TRBV27 and J is TRBJ2-3; D uncertain. CDR1 and CDR2 (germline): MNHEY, SMNVEV (reference sequence). The V gene lost 2 bases and the J gene lost 3 bases, with 21 bases spanning the gap. This CDR3 contains 18 residues. In nucleotides, the CDR3 is TGTGCCAGCAGTTTACCCCCTTCCATTCCCGCGAGGACAGATACGCAGTATTTT. Translated, it gives CASSLPPSIPARTDTQYF.

This chain connects TRBV11-2 to TRBJ2-3; D call uncertain. This CDR3 spans 12 amino acids. The germline gives CDR1 SGHAT, CDR2 FQNNGV. V lost 4 bases and J lost 2, with 4 bases in between. CDR3 coding DNA: TGTGCCAGCAGCTACGCCACAGATACGCAGTATTTT. Protein sequence: CASSYATDTQYF.

The genes are TRBV7-9 and TRBJ1-3; D may be TRBD1 (6 bases). Between the trimmed V and J ends, which lost 5 bases and 4 bases, there was a span of 21 bases. CDR3 length equals 17 residues. Germline CDR1 SEHNR, CDR2 FQNEAQ (reference sequence). Here the CDR3 reads CASSPPLGGAQGNTIYF. In DNA form, the CDR3 reads TGTGCCAGCAGCCCCCCCCTAGGGGGGGCACAAGGAAACACCATATATTTT.

This clone was recorded a few times. Other DNA sequences in this sample translate to the same CDR3. V gene TRBV30 combines with J gene TRBJ1-2, with 7 bases lining up with TRBD1. V dropped 0 bases and J dropped 0; count of bases not matched to a gene: 1. This CDR3 spans 14 amino acids. Germline CDR1 reads GTSNPN; CDR2 reads SVGIG (reference sequence). The CDR3 bases are TGTGCCTGGAGTGTAGGGACAGCTAACTATGGCTACACCTTC. Protein: CAWSVGTANYGYTF.

The sample holds a few counts of this clone. This rearrangement joins TRBV14 to TRBJ2-1; TRBD2 matches 13 bases. The J segment lost 5 bases and the V segment lost 1 base, leaving 2 bases of the junction unmatched. The germline CDR1 and CDR2 sequences are SGHDN and FVKESK. This CDR3 has 16 amino acids. CDR3 coding DNA: TGTGCCAGCAGCCAAGGACTAGCGGGGGGACACAATGAGCAGTTCTTC. The encoded protein is CASSQGLAGGHNEQFF.

The chain is built from TRBV19 and TRBJ1-3; a weak D match, TRBD1 (5 bases). Germline V gene data show CDR1 as LNHDA and CDR2 as SQIVND (reference sequence). The V and J ends lost 3 bases and 0 bases respectively, with 18 bases between them. The CDR3 extends over 18 amino acids. CDR3 in amino acids: CASSIGAPGRSSGNTIYF. The CDR3 DNA sequence: TGTGCCAGTAGTATTGGGGCGCCGGGACGAAGCTCTGGAAACACCATATATTTT. The entire variable domain, with the rest obtained from reference TRBV19 and TRBJ1-3, is as follows: DGGITQSPKYLFRKEGQNVTLSCEQNLNHDAMYWYRQDPGQGLRLIYYSQIVNDFQKGDIAEGYSVSREKKESFPLTVTSAQKNPTAFYLCASSIGAPGRSSGNTIYFGEGSWLTVV.

This clone was found a few times. The chain combines TRBV29-1 with TRBJ2-3; D is possibly TRBD2 (6 bases). CDR1 and CDR2 (germline): SQVTM, ANQGSEA. The V and J ends lost 7 bases and 3 bases respectively, with 11 bases between them. This CDR3 is 12 amino acids long. The CDR3 sequence: CSANSGTDTQYF. Written as DNA, the CDR3 is TGCAGCGCAAACAGCGGGACAGATACGCAGTATTTT.

V and J are TRBV30 and TRBJ1-1, with D perhaps matching TRBD1 (6 bases). The CDR3 consists of 18 residues. Trimming took 2 bases from V and 1 from J, leaving 23 bases between them. Germline assignment: CDR1 GTSNPN and CDR2 SVGIG (reference sequence). The CDR3 spells CAWSKEQGRSGGNTEAFF. In DNA form, the CDR3 reads TGTGCCTGGAGTAAGGAGCAGGGGCGAAGTGGGGGGAACACTGAAGCTTTCTTT.

To note about this clone: Sequence at one end of the junction differs from germline and may be a read error. This chain uses TRBV5-6 with TRBJ1-2; D remains unclear. The V gene's germline CDR1 is SGHDT and CDR2 YYEEEE. This CDR3 contains 12 residues. CDR3 amino acids: CASSAPGQPGVF. Here the CDR3 DNA reads TGTGCCAGCAGCGCCCCCGGGCAACCCGGTGTTTTC. The variable domain in full, with the rest retrieved from reference TRBV5-6 and TRBJ1-2, is DAGVTQSPTHLIKTRGQQVTLRCSPKSGHDTVSWYQQALGQGPQFIFQYYEEEERQRGNFPDRFSGHQFPNYSSELNVNALLLGDSALYLCASSAPGQPGVFGSGTRLTVV.